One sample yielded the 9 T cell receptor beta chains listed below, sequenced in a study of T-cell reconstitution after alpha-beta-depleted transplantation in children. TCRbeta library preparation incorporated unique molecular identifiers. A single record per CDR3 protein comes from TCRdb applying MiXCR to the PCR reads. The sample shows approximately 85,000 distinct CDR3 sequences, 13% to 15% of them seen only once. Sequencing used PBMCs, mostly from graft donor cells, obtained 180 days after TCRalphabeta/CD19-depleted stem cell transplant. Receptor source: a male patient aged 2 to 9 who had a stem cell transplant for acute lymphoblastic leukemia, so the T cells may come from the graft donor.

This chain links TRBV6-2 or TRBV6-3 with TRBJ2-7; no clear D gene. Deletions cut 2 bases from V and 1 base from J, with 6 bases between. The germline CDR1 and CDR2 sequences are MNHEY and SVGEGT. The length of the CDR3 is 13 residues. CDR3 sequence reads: CASSYTRSYEQYF. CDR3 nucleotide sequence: TGTGCCAGCAGTTACACACGTTCCTACGAGCAGTACTTC.

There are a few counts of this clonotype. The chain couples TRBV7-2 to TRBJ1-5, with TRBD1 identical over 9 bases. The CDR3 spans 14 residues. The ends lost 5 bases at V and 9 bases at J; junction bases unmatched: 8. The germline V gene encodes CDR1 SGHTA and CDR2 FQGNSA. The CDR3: CASSPGTGIWPQHF. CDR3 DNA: TGTGCCAGCAGCCCCGGGACAGGGATTTGGCCCCAGCATTTT.

This CDR3 is CASSSMLYTDTQYF. The CDR3 DNA follows: TGTGCCAGCAGTTCGATGCTCTACACAGATACGCAGTATTTT. The chain employs TRBV12-3 or TRBV12-4 and TRBJ2-3; D is unclear. This CDR3 contains 14 residues. Trimming stripped 4 bases from V and 2 bases from J, with 10 bases between.

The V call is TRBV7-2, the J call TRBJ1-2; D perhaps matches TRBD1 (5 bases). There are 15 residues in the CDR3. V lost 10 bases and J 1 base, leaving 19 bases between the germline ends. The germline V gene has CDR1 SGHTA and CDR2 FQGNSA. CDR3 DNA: TGTGCCATCCGGCCACAGGCGACGCTTAACTATGGCTACACCTTC. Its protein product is CAIRPQATLNYGYTF.

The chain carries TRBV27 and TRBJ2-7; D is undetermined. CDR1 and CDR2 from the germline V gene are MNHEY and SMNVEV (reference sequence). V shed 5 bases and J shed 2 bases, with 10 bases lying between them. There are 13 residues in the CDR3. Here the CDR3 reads CASSTSGPYEQYF. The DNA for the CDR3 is TGTGCCAGCAGTACATCGGGCCCCTACGAGCAGTACTTC.

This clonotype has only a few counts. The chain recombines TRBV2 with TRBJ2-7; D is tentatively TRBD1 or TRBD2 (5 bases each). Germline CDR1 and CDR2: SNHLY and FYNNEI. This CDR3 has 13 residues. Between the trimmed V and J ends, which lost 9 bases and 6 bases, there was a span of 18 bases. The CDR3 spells CARSERGRGEQYF. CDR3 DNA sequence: TGTGCCAGGTCGGAGAGGGGACGGGGCGAGCAGTACTTC.

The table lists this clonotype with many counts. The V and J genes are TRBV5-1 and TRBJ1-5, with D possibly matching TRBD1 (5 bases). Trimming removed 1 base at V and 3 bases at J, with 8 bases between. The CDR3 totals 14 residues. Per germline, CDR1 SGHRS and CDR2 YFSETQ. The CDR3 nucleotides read TGCGCCAGCAGCTTGACAGGTTACAATCAGCCCCAGCATTTT. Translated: CASSLTGYNQPQHF.

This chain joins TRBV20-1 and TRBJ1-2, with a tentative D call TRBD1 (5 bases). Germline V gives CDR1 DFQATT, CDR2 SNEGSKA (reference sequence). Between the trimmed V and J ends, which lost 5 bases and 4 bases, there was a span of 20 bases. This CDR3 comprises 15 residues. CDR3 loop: CSAHGAGQSFYGYTF. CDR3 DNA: TGCAGTGCTCACGGGGCTGGGCAGTCGTTCTATGGCTACACCTTC.

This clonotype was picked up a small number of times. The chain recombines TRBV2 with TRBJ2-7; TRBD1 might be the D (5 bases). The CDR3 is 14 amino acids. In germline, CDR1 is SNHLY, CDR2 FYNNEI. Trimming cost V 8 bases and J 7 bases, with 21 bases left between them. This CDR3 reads CASLRRDGAGEQYF. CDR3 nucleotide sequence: TGTGCCAGCCTAAGGAGAGATGGGGCTGGGGAGCAGTACTTC.